The clone carrying this T cell receptor beta chain has just a few counts. V was pared by 3 bases and J by 6 bases, with 11 bases between. This CDR3 is 14 amino acids long. Germline CDR1 reads SGHAT; CDR2 reads FQNNGV. Via MiXCR, TCRdb re-called the 5' RACE reads, giving one row per CDR3 protein. The sample carries about 53,000 distinct CDR3 sequences, under 15% recorded once. These data belong to a study of T cells of healthy individuals. J is TRBJ2-2 and V is TRBV11-2; no reliable D call. The TCR comes from a human donor in good health. CDR3 in amino acids: CASSLNGVAGELFF. In nucleotides, the CDR3 is TGTGCCAGCAGCTTGAATGGGGTGGCCGGGGAGCTGTTTTTT.